Given below is one T cell receptor (beta chain) in context. Participants had their cohort set by participant-reported clinical history. Either two negative PCRs, clearance, or symptom resolution qualified Cohort 3 donors as recovered. Unmatched junction bases numbered 7, after V lost 3 bases and J lost 7 bases. Germline assignment: CDR1 SGHRS and CDR2 YFSETQ. This CDR3 is built from 14 residues. The data derive from a study of blood T cell repertoires in COVID-19. Study in general: T cells, B-cell-depleted T cells, or PBMCs supplied cDNA or gDNA.

In the source study's methods: Reference gene primer amplification gave nucleated cell count estimates. The assay was immunoSEQ multiplex PCR, and TCRdb's table has in-frame clones only and misses some. The V and J calls and clone size come from that table; D and trimming were worked out from the DNA. The sample lists around 140,000 clones, roughly 78% occurring once. Sequencing input: PBMCs or T cells enriched from blood (not recorded which). The receptor was derived from a woman between 50 and 59 years old who had recovered from COVID-19. This chain uses TRBV5-1 with TRBJ2-7; 10 bases fit TRBD1. CDR3 in DNA: TGCGCCAGCAGCTGGGGGGACAGGGGAAATGAGCAGTACTTC. It codes for CASSWGDRGNEQYF.